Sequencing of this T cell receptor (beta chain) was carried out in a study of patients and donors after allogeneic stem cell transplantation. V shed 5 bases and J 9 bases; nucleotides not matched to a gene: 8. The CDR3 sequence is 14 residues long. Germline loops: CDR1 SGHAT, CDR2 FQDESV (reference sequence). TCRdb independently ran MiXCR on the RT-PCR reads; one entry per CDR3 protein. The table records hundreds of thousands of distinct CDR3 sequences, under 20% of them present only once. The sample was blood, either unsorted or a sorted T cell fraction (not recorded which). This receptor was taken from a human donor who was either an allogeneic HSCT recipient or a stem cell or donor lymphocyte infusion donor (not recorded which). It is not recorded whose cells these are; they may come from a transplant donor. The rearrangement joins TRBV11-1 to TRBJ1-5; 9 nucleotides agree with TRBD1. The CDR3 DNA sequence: TGTGCCAGCAGCGAGGGACAGGGATCTCGGCCCCAGCATTTT. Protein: CASSEGQGSRPQHF.